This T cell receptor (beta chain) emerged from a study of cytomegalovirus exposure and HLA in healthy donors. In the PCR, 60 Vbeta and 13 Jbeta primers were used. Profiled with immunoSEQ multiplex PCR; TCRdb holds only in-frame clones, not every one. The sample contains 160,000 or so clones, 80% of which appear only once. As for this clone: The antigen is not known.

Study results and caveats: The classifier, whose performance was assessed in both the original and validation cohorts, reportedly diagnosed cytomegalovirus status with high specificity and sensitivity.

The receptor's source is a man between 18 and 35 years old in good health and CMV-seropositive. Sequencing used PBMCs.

CDR3 sequence reads: CASSLATGRYEQYF. Here the CDR3 DNA reads TGCGCCAGCAGCCTTGCGACAGGGAGGTACGAGCAGTACTTC. The chain has TRBV4-3 and TRBJ2-7, with D tentatively TRBD1 (7 bases). This CDR3 has 14 residues. Deletions cut 4 bases from V and 4 bases from J, with 14 bases between. Germline CDR1 LGHNA, CDR2 YSLEER.